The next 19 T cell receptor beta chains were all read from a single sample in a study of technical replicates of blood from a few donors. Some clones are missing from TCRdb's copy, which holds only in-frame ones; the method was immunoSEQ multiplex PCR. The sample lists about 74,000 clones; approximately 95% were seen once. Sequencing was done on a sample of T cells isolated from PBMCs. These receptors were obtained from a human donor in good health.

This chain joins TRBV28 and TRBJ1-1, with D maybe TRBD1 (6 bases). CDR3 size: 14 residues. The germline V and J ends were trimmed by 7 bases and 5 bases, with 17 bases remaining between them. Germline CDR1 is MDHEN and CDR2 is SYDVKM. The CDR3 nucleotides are TGTGCCAGCATTCTGCAGGGGTTATCAACTGAAGCTTTCTTT. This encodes CASILQGLSTEAFF.

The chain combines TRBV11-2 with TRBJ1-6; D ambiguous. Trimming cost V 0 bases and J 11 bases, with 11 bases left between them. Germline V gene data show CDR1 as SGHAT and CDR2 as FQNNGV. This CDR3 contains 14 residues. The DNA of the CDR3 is TGTGCCAGCAGCTTAGATACACGGGGTACACCCCTCCACTTT. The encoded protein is CASSLDTRGTPLHF.

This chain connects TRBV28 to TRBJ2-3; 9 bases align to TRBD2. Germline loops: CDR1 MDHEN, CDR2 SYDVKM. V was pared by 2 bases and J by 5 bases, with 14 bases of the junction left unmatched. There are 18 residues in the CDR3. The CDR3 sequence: CASSLGVEAGGLEDTQYF. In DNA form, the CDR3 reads TGTGCCAGCAGTTTAGGGGTTGAAGCGGGAGGCTTAGAAGATACGCAGTATTTT.

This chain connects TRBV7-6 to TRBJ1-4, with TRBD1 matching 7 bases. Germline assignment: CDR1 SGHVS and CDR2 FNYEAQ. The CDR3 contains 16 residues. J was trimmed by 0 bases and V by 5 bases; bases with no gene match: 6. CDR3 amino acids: CASSQRQGATNEKLFF. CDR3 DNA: TGTGCCAGCAGCCAGCGACAGGGTGCAACTAATGAAAAACTGTTTTTT.

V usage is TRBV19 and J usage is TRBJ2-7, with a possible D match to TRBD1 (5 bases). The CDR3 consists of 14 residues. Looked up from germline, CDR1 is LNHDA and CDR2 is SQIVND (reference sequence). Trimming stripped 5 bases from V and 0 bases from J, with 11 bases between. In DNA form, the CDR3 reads TGTGCCAGTAGTCACGCAGGGCCCTCCTACGAGCAGTACTTC. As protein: CASSHAGPSYEQYF. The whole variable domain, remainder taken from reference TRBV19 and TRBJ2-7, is DGGITQSPKYLFRKEGQNVTLSCEQNLNHDAMYWYRQDPGQGLRLIYYSQIVNDFQKGDIAEGYSVSREKKESFPLTVTSAQKNPTAFYLCASSHAGPSYEQYFGPGTRLTVT.

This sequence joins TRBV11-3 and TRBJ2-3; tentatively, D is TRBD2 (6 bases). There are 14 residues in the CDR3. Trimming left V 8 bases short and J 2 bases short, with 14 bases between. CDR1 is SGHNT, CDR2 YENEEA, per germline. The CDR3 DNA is TGTGCCAGCCTATCGGGAGCTATCACAGATACGCAGTATTTT. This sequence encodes CASLSGAITDTQYF.

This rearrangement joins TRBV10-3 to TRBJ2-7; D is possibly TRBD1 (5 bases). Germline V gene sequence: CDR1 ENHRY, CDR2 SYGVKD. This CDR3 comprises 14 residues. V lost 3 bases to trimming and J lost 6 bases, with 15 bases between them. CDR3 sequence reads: CAISETDNRLEQYF. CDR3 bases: TGTGCCATCAGTGAAACGGACAACCGTCTCGAGCAGTACTTC.

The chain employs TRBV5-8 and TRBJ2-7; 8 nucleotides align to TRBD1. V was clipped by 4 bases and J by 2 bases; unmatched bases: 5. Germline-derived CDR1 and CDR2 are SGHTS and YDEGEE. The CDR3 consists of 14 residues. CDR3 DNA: TGTGCCAGCAGCCGGACAGGGACCGCCTACGAGCAGTACTTC. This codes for CASSRTGTAYEQYF.

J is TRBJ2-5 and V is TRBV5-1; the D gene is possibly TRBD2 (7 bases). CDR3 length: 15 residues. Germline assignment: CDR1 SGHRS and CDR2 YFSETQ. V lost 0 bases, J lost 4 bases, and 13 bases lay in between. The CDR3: CASSLGGGAVETQYF. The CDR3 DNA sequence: TGCGCCAGCAGCTTGGGGGGGGGCGCAGTAGAGACCCAGTACTTC.

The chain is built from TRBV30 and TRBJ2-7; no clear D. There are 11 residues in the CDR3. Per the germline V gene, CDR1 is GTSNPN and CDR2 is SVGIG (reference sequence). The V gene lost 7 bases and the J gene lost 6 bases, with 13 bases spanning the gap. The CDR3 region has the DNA TGTGCCTCATACACCCGAGGCGAGCAGTACTTC. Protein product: CASYTRGEQYF.

The CDR3 coding sequence is TGTGCCAGCTCACCAACCCAGGAGGGACCCACTGAAGCTTTCTTT. It specifies CASSPTQEGPTEAFF. The V gene is TRBV18, the J gene TRBJ1-1, with D maybe TRBD1 (5 bases). V lost 2 bases to trimming and J lost 4 bases, with 14 bases between them. The CDR3 runs to 15 residues. In germline, CDR1 is KGHSH, CDR2 LQKENI.

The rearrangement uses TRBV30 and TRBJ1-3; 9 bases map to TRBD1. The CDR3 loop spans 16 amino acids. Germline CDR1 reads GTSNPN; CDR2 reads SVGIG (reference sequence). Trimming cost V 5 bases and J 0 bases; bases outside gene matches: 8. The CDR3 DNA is TGTGCCTGGGCCTCGGGACAGGGACTCTCTGGAAACACCATATATTTT. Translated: CAWASGQGLSGNTIYF.

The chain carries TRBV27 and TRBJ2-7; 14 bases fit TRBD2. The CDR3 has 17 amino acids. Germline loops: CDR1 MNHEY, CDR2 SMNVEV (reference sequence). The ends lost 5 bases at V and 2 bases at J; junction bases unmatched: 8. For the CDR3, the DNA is TGTGCCAGCAGTCCGGGGACTAGCGGGAGTCTGGCCTACGAGCAGTACTTC. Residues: CASSPGTSGSLAYEQYF.

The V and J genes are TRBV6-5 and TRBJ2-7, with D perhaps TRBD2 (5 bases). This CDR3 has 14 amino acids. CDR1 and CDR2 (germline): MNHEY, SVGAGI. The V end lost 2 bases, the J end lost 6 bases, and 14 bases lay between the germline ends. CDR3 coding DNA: TGTGCCAGCAGTTACGGTCTAAAGGCGGGCGAGCAGTACTTC. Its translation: CASSYGLKAGEQYF.

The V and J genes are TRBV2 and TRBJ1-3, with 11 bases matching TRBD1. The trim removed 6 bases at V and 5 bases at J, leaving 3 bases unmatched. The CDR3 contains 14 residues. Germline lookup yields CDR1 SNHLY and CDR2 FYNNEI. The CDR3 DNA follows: TGTGCCAGCAGGGGGACAGGGGGAAGAAACACCATATATTTT. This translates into CASRGTGGRNTIYF.

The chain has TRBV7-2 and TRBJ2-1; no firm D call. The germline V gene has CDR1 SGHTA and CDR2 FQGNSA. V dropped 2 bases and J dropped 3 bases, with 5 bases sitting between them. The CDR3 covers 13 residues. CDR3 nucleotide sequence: TGTGCCAGCAGCTTAACGGTCTACAATGAGCAGTTCTTC. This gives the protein CASSLTVYNEQFF.

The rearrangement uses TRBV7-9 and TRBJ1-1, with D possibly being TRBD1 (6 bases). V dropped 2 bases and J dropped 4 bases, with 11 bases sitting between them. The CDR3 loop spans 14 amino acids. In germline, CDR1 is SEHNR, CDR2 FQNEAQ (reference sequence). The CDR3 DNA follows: TGTGCCAGCAGCTTAATGGGGGCGGTCACTGAAGCTTTCTTT. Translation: CASSLMGAVTEAFF.

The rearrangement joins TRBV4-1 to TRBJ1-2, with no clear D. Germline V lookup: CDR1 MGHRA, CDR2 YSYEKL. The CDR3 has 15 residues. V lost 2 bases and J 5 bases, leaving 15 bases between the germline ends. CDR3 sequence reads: CASSQTTSLGYGYTF. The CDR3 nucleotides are TGCGCCAGCAGCCAAACGACTTCCCTTGGGTATGGCTACACCTTC.

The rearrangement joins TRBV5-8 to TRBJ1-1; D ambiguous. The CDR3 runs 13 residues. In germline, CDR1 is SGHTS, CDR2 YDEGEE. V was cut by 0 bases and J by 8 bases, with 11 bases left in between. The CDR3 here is CASSLVARTEAFF. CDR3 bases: TGTGCCAGCAGCTTGGTTGCGCGCACCGAAGCTTTCTTT.